These 8 T cell receptor beta chains originate from one sample sequenced in a study of blood T cells in healthy people across ages. A J-beta primer mix and a sample-barcoded 5' primer were used in a second PCR of roughly 7 to 12 cycles. TCRdb re-called the 5' RACE reads through MiXCR, storing one row per CDR3 protein. The sample yields about 640,000 distinct CDR3 sequences, around three fifths seen once. Sequencing was performed on blood. Every receptor here comes from a man aged 60 to 75 in good health.

This clonotype was seen many times. The chain carries TRBV10-3 and TRBJ1-4; 7 bases align to TRBD1. J was trimmed by 7 bases and V by 4 bases; bases with no gene match: 9. This CDR3 is 15 amino acids long. Germline assignment: CDR1 ENHRY and CDR2 SYGVKD. CDR3 in amino acids: CAISAGRGQSEKLFF. CDR3 nucleotide sequence: TGTGCCATCAGTGCCGGAAGGGGACAGAGTGAAAAACTGTTTTTT.

This sequence joins TRBV2 and TRBJ2-3, with unresolved D. Germline-derived CDR1 and CDR2 are SNHLY and FYNNEI. The CDR3 contains 12 residues. V was cut by 7 bases and J by 7 bases, with 12 bases left in between. CDR3 residues: CASMPAPHTQYF. The CDR3 bases are TGTGCCAGCATGCCTGCCCCACATACGCAGTATTTT.

The rearrangement joins TRBV11-2 to TRBJ2-1; D unclear. The J call may be mistaken, given a closer DNA end match to TRBJ2-7. In germline, CDR1 is SGHAT, CDR2 FQNNGV. The CDR3 totals 16 residues. The CDR3 DNA follows: TGTGCCAGCAGCCCCTTAGCCCGGGCGTCCGATTACGAGCAGTACTTC. Protein product: CASSPLARASDYEQYF.

Ten or more counts support this clonotype. This sequence joins TRBV11-2 and TRBJ2-4; D is unclear. This CDR3 has 14 amino acids. Germline V gives CDR1 SGHAT, CDR2 FQNNGV. Trimming pared 1 base from V and 0 bases from J, leaving 4 bases between. DNA of the CDR3: TGTGCCAGCAGCTTAGCGCTAGCCAAAAACATTCAGTACTTC. It encodes CASSLALAKNIQYF.

The V and J genes are TRBV3-1 and TRBJ2-4; D perhaps matches TRBD2 (5 bases). Judging by the DNA end, TRBJ2-7 fits better; the J call may be wrong. CDR3 length equals 15 residues. Germline CDR1 and CDR2: LGHDT and YNNKEL (reference sequence). CDR3 loop: CASSASPGVSGEQYF. CDR3 nucleotide sequence: TGTGCCAGCAGCGCAAGTCCCGGGGTATCGGGCGAGCAGTACTTC.

CDR3 amino acids: CASGNRGPYEQYF. The DNA of the CDR3 is TGTGCCAGCGGGAACAGGGGGCCCTACGAGCAGTACTTC. The chain links TRBV27 to TRBJ2-7; 9 bases are shared with TRBD1. The V gene's germline CDR1 is MNHEY and CDR2 SMNVEV (reference sequence). This CDR3 has 13 residues. The V segment lost 8 bases and the J segment 2 bases; nucleotides outside the gene matches: 4.

This clonotype was counted many times. The chain has TRBV5-1 and TRBJ2-1; 7 nucleotides align to TRBD1. Trimming at V came to 2 bases and at J to 0 bases, leaving 5 bases not matched to a gene. Germline CDR1 SGHRS, CDR2 YFSETQ. The CDR3 is 16 amino acids. As DNA, the CDR3 is TGCGCCAGCAGCTTTCACGGGACAGACTCCTACAATGAGCAGTTCTTC. It translates to CASSFHGTDSYNEQFF.

The chain couples TRBV5-1 to TRBJ2-1, with D possibly TRBD2 on 5 matching bases. Germline CDR1 reads SGHRS; CDR2 reads YFSETQ. V was shortened by 0 bases and J by 4 bases, with 14 bases between the two germline ends. CDR3 size: 16 residues. CDR3 bases: TGCGCCAGCAGCTTGGGGACCCGGGGATATTACAATGAGCAGTTCTTC. Translating it yields CASSLGTRGYYNEQFF.